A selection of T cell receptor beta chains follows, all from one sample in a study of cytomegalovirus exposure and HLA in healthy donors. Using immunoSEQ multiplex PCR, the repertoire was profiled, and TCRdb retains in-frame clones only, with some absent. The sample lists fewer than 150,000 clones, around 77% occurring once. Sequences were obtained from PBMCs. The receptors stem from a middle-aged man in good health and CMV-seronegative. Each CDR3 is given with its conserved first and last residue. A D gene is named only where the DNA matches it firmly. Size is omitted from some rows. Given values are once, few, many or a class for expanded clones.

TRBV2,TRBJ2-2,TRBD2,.,CASSEGLAGGTGELFF,TGTGCCAGCAGTGAAGGGCTAGCGGGAGGGACCGGGGAGCTGTTTTTT
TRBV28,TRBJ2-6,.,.,CASSLLASGANVLTF,TGTGCCAGCAGTTTATTGGCCTCTGGGGCCAACGTCCTGACTTTC
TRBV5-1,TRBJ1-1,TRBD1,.,CASSFLSGDRVFPNTEAFF,TGCGCCAGCAGCTTCTTGTCTGGTGACAGGGTGTTTCCGAACACTGAAGCTTTCTTT
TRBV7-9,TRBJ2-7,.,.,CASSLAQGVGYEQYF,TGTGCCAGCAGCTTAGCACAGGGCGTTGGGTACGAGCAGTACTTC
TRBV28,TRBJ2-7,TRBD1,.,CASSTTGQGGEQYF,TGTGCCAGCAGTACTACCGGACAGGGCGGCGAGCAGTACTTC
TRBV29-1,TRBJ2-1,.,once,CSVEGATYNEQFF,TGCAGCGTTGAAGGAGCAACCTACAATGAGCAGTTCTTC
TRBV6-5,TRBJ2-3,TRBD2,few,CASRGLASTDTQYF,TGTGCCAGCAGGGGACTAGCGAGCACAGATACGCAGTATTTT
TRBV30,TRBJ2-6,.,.,CAWSGKGAGANVLTF,TGTGCCTGGAGTGGAAAGGGGGCTGGGGCCAACGTCCTGACTTTC
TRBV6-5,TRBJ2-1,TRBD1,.,CASSSGTGRANEQFF,TGTGCCAGCAGCTCCGGGACAGGGAGGGCCAATGAGCAGTTCTTC
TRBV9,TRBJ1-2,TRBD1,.,CASSGGQGAPAYGYTF,TGTGCCAGCAGCGGGGGACAGGGGGCGCCCGCCTATGGCTACACCTTC
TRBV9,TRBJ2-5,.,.,CASSANPDWQETQYF,TGTGCCAGCAGCGCCAACCCCGACTGGCAAGAGACCCAGTACTTC
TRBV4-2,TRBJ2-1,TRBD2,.,CASSRLAASSYNEQFF,TGTGCCAGCAGCCGACTAGCGGCGAGCTCCTACAATGAGCAGTTCTTC
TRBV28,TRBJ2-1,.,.,CASSSPYNEQFF,TGTGCCAGCAGTAGCCCCTACAATGAGCAGTTCTTC
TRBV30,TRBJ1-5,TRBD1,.,CAWSALGTAQNQPQHF,TGTGCCTGGAGTGCCCTAGGGACAGCACAGAATCAGCCCCAGCATTTT
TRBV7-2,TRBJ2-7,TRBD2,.,CASSPRLALYEQYF,TGTGCCAGCAGCCCCAGACTAGCCCTCTACGAGCAGTACTTC
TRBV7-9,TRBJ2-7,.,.,CASSLQSYEQYF,TGTGCCAGCAGCTTGCAGTCTTACGAGCAGTACTTC
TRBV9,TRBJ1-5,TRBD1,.,CASSVGQGAWQPQHF,TGTGCCAGCAGCGTAGGGCAGGGGGCCTGGCAGCCCCAGCATTTT
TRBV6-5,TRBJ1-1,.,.,CASSYRGTNTEAFF,TGTGCCAGCAGTTATCGGGGGACGAACACTGAAGCTTTCTTT
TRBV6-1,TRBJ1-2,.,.,CASSGGLIYGYTF,TGTGCCAGCAGTGGGGGGCTAATTTATGGCTACACCTTC
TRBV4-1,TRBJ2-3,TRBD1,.,CASSSQTGQFDTQYF,TGCGCCAGCAGCTCCCAAACGGGACAGTTTGATACGCAGTATTTT
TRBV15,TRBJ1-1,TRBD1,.,CAASRDRGSTEAFF,TGTGCCGCCAGCAGAGACAGGGGGAGCACTGAAGCTTTCTTT
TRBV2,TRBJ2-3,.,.,CASSLVTSTDTQYF,TGTGCCAGCAGTTTGGTTACTAGCACAGATACGCAGTATTTT
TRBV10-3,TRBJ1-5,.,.,CAISEGRGKEPQHF,TGTGCCATCAGTGAAGGCAGGGGAAAGGAGCCCCAGCATTTT
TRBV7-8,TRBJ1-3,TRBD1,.,CASSLKGTVFSGNTIYF,TGTGCCAGCAGCTTAAAGGGGACAGTCTTCTCTGGAAACACCATATATTTT
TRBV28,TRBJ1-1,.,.,CASSPLEGWGPEAFF,TGTGCCAGCAGTCCCCTCGAGGGATGGGGGCCTGAAGCTTTCTTT
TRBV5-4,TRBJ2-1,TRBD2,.,CASSLIAGDNNEQFF,TGTGCCAGCAGTCTCATAGCGGGAGATAACAATGAGCAGTTCTTC
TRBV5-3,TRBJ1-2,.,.,CARSFGQGFIMRGYTF,TGTGCCAGAAGCTTTGGCCAGGGTTTTATAATGAGGGGCTACACCTTC